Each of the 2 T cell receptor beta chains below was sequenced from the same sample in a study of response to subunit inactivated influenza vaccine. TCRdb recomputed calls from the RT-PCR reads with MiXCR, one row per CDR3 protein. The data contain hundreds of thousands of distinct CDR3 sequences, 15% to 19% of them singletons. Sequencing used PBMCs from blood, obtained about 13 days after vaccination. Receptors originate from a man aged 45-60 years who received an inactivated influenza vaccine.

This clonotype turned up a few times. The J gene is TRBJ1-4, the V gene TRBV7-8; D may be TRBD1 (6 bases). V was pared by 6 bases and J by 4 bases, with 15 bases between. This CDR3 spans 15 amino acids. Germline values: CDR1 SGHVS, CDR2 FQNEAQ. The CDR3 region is CASREGGAFNEKLFF. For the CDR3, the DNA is TGTGCCAGCAGAGAGGGGGGAGCCTTTAATGAAAAACTGTTTTTT.

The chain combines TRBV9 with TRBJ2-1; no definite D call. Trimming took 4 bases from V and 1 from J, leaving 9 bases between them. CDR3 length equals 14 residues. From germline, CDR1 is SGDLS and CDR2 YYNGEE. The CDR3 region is CASSPSFSYNEQFF. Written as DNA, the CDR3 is TGTGCCAGCAGCCCATCGTTTTCCTACAATGAGCAGTTCTTC.